The TCR beta chain under discussion was sequenced for a study of T cells expressing NK-cell markers. Across the study: From sorted CD3+CD56+NKG2C+, CD3+CD56+NKG2C- and CD3+CD56-NKG2C+ T cells came the TCR beta repertoires.

From the 5' RACE reads, TCRdb lists one entry per CDR3 protein and no DNA. The sample table sets out 200,000 to 300,000 distinct CDR3 sequences. The CDR3 consists of 18 residues. V and J are TRBV12-3 or TRBV12-4 and TRBJ1-5; as DNA is missing, the TRBD1 call by TCRdb cannot be tested. This sequence originates from a man between 18 and 35 years old in good health. Sample: blood T cells: a sorted CD56 or NKG2C T cell subset, CD4+ or CD8+ T cells, or bulk PBMC T cells (not recorded which). CDR3 amino acids: CASSLRDRTLYSNQPQHF.